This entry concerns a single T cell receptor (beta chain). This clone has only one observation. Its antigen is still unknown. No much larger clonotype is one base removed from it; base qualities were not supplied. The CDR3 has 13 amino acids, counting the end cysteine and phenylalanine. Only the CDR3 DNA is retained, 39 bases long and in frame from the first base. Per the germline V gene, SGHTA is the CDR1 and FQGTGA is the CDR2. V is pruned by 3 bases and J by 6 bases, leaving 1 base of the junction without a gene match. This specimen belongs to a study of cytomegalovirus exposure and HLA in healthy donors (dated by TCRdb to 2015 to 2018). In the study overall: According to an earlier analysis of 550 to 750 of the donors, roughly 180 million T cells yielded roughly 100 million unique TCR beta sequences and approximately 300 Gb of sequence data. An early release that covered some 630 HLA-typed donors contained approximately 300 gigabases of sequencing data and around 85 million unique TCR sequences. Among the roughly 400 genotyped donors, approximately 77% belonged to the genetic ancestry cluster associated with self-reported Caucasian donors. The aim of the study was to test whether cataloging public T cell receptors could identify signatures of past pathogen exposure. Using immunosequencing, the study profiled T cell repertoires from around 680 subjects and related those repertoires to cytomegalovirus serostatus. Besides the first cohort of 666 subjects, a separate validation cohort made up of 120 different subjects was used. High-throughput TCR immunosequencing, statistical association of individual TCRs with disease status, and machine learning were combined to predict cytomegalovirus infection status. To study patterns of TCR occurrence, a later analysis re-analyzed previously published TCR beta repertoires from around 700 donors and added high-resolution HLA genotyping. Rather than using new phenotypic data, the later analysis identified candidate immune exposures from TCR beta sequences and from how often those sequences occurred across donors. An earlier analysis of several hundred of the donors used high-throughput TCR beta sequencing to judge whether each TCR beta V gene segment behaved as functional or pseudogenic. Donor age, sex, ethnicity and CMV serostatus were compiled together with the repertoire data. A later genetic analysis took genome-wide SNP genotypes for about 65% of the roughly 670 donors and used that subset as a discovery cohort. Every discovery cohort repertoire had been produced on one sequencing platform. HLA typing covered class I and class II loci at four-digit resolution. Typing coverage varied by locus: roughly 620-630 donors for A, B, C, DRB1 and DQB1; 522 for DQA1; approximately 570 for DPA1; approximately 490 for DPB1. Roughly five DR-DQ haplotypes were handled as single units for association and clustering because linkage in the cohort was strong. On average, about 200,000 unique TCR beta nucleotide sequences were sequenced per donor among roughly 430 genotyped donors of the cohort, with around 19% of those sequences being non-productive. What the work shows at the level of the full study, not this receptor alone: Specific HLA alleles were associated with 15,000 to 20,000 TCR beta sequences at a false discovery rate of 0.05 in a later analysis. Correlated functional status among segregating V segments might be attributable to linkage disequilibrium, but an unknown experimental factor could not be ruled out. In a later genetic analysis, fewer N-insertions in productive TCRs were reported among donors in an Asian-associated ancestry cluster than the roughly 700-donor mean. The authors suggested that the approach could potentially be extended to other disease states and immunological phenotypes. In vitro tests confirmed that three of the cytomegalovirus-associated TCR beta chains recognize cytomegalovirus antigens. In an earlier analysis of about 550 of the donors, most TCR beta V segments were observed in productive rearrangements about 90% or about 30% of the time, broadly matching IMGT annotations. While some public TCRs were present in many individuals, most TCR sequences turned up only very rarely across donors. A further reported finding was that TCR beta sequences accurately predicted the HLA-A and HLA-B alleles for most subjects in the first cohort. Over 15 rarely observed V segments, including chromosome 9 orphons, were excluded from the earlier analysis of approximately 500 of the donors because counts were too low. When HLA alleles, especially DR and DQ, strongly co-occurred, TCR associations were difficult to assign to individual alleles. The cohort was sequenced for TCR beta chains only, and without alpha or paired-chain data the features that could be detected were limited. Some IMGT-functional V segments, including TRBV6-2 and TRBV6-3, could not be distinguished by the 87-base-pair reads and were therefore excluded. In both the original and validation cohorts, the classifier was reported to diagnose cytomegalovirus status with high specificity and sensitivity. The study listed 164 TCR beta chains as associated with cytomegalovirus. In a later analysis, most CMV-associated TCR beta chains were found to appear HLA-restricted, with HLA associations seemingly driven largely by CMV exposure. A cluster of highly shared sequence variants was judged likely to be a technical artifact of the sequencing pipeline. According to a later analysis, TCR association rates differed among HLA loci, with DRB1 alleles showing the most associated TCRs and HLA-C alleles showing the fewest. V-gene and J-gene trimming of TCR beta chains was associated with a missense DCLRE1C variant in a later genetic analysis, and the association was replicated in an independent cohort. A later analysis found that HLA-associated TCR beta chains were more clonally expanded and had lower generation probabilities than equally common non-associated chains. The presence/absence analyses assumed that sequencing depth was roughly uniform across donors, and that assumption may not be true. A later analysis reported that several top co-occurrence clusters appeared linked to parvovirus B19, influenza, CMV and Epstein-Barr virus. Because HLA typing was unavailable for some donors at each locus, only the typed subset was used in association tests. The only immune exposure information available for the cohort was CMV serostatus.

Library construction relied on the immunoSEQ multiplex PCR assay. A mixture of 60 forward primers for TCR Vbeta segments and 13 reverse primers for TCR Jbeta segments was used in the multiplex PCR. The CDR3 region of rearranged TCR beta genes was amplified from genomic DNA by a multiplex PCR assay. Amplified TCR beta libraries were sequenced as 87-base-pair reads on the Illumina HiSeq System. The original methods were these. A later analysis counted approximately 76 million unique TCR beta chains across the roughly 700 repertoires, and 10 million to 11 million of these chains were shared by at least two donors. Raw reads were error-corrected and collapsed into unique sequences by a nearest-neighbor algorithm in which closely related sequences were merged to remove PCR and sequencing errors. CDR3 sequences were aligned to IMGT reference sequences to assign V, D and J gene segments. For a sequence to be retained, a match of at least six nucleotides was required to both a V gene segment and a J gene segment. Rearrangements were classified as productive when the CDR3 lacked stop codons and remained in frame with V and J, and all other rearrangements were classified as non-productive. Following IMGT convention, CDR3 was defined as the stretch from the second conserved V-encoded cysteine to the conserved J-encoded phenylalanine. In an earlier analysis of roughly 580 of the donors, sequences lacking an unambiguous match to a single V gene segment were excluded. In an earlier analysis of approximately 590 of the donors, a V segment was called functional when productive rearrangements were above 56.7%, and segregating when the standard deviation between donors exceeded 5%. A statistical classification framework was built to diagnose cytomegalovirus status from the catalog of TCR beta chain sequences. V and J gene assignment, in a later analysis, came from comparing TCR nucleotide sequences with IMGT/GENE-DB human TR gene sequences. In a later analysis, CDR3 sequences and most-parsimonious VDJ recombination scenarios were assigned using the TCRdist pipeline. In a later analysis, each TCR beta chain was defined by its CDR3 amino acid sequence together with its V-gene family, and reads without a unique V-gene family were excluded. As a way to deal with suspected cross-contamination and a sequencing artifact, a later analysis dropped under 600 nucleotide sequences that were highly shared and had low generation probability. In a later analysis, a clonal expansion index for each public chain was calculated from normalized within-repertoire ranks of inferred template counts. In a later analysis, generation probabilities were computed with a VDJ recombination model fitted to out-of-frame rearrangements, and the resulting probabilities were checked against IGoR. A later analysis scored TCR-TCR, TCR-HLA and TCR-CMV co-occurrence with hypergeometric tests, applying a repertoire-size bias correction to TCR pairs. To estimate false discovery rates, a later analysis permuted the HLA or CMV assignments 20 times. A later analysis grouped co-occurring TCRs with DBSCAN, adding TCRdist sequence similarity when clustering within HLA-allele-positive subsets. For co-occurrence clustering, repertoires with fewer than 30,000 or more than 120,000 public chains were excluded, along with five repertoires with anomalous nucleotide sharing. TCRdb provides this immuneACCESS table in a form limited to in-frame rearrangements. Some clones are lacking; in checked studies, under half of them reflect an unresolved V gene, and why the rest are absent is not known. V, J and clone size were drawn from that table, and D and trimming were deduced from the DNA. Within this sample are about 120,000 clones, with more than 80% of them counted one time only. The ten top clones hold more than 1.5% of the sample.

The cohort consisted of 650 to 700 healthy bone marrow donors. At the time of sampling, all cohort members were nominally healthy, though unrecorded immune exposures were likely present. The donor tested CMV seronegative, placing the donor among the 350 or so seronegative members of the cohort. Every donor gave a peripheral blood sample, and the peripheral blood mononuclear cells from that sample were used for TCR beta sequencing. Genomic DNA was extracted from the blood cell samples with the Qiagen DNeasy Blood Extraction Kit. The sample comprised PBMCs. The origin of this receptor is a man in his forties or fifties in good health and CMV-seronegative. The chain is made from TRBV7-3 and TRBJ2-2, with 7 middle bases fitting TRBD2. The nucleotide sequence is TGTGCCAGCAGCTTGGGGGGGGCCGGGGAGCTGTTTTTT. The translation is CASSLGGAGELFF. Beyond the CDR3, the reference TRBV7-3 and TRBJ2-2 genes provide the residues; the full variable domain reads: GAGVSQTPSNKVTEKGKYVELRCDPISGHTALYWYRQSLGQGPEFLIYFQGTGAADDSGLPNDRFFAVRPEGSVSTLKIQRTERGDSAVYLCASSLGGAGELFFGEGSRLTVL.